This T cell receptor (beta chain) emerged from a study of cytomegalovirus exposure and HLA in healthy donors. Findings of the study overall: A later analysis linked a missense DCLRE1C variant to TCR beta V- and J-gene trimming. The classifier reportedly diagnosed cytomegalovirus status with high sensitivity and specificity.

About this clone itself: As yet, its antigen is unknown.

60 Vbeta and 13 Jbeta primers were used in PCR. Some clones are missing from TCRdb's copy, which holds only in-frame ones; the method was immunoSEQ multiplex PCR. The sample holds about 110,000 clones, more than 60% seen once. V was pared by 5 bases and J by 5 bases, with 17 bases between. Germline V gene data show CDR1 as SGHTA and CDR2 as FQGTGA. This CDR3 contains 15 residues. The chain combines TRBV7-3 with TRBJ2-3; tentative D call: TRBD2 (6 bases). This sequence originates from a woman aged 40 to 49 in good health and CMV-seronegative. Specimen: PBMCs. CDR3 DNA sequence: TGTGCCAGCAGCAAGAGCGGGTCCACGGGAGATACGCAGTATTTT. Encoded protein: CASSKSGSTGDTQYF.